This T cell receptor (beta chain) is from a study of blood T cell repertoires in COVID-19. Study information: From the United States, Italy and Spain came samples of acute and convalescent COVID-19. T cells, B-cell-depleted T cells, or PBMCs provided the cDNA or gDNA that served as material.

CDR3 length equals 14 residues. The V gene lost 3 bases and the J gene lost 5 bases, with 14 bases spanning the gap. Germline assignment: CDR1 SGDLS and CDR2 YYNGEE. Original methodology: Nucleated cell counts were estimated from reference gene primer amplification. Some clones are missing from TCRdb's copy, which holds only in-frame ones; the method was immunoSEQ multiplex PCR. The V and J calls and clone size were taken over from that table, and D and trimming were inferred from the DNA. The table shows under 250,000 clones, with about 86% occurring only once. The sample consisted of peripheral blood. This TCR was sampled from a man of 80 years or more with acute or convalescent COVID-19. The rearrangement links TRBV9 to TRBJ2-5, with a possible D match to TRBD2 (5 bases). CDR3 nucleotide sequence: TGTGCCAGCAGCGCAAGAGGGTCCCAGGAGACCCAGTACTTC. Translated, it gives CASSARGSQETQYF. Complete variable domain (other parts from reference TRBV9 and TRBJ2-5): DSGVTQTPKHLITATGQRVTLRCSPRSGDLSVYWYQQSLDQGLQFLIQYYNGEERAKGNILERFSAQQFPDLHSELNLSSLELGDSALYFCASSARGSQETQYFGPGTRLLVL.